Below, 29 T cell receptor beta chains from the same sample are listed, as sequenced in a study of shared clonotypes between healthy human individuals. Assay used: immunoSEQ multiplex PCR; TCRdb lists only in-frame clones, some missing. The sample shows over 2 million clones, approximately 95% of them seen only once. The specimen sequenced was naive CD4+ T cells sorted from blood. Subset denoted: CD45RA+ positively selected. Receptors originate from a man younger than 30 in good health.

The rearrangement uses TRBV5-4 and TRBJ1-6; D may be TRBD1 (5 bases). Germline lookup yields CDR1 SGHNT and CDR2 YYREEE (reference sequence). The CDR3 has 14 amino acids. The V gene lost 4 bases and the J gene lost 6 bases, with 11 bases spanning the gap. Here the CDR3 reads CASSLSGPNSPLHF. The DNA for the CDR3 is TGTGCCAGCAGCCTGTCAGGGCCTAATTCACCCCTCCACTTT. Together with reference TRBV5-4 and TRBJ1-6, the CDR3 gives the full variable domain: ETGVTQSPTHLIKTRGQQVTLRCSSQSGHNTVSWYQQALGQGPQFIFQYYREEENGRGNFPPRFSGLQFPNYSSELNVNALELDDSALYLCASSLSGPNSPLHFGNGTRLTVT.

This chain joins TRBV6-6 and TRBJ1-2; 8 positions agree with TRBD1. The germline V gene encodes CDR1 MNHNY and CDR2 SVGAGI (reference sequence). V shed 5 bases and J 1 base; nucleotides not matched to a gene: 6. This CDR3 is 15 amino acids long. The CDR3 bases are TGTGCCAGCAGTGGGGTGGGACAGGTTAACTATGGCTACACCTTC. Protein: CASSGVGQVNYGYTF.

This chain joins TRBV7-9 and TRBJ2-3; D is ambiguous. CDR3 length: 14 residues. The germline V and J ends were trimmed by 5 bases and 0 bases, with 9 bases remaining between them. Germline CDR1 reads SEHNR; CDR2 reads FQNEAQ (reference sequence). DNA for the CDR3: TGTGCCAGCAGCGGACGGATTAGCACAGATACGCAGTATTTT. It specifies CASSGRISTDTQYF.

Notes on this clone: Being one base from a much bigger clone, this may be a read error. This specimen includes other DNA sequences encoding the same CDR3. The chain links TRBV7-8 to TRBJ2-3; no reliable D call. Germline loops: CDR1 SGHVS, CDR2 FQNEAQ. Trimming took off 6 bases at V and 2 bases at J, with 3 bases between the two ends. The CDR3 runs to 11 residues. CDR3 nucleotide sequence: TGTGCCAGCAGTCCCACAGATACGCAGTATTTT. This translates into CASSPTDTQYF.

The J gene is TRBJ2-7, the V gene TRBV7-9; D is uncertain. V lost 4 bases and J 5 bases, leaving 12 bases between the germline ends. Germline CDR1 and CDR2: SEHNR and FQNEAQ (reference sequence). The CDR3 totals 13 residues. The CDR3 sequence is CASSSTLAHEQYF. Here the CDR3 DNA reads TGTGCCAGCAGCTCGACATTGGCCCACGAGCAGTACTTC.

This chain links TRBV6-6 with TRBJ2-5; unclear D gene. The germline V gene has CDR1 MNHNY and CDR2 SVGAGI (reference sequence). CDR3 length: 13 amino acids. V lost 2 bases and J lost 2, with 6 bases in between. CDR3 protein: CASSYRAQETQYF. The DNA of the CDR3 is TGTGCCAGCAGTTACAGGGCACAAGAGACCCAGTACTTC.

This CDR3 is CASSLQLSYNEQFF. The CDR3 nucleotides are TGTGCCAGCAGCTTGCAGTTATCCTACAATGAGCAGTTCTTC. The chain employs TRBV5-4 and TRBJ2-1; D remains ambiguous. V lost 1 base to trimming and J lost 1 base, with 6 bases between them. In germline, CDR1 is SGHNT, CDR2 YYREEE (reference sequence). The CDR3 extends over 14 amino acids. The full variable domain, with the rest looked up from reference TRBV5-4 and TRBJ2-1, is ETGVTQSPTHLIKTRGQQVTLRCSSQSGHNTVSWYQQALGQGPQFIFQYYREEENGRGNFPPRFSGLQFPNYSSELNVNALELDDSALYLCASSLQLSYNEQFFGPGTRLTVL.

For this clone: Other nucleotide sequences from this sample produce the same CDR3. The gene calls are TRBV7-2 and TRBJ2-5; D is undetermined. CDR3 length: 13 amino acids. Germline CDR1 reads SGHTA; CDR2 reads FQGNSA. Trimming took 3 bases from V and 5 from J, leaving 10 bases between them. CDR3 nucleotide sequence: TGTGCCAGCAGCTTGGGTGAGGTCGAGACCCAGTACTTC. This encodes CASSLGEVETQYF.

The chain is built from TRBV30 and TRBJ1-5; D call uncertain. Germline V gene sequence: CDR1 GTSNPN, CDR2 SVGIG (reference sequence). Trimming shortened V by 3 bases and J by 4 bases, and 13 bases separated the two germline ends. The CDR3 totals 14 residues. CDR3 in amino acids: CAWRTGDYNQPQHF. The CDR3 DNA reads TGTGCCTGGAGAACCGGGGATTATAATCAGCCCCAGCATTTT. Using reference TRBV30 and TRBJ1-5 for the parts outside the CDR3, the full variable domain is SQTIHQWPATLVQPVGSPLSLECTVEGTSNPNLYWYRQAAGRGLQLLFYSVGIGQISSEVPQNLSASRPQDRQFILSSKKLLLSDSGFYLCAWRTGDYNQPQHFGDGTRLSIL.

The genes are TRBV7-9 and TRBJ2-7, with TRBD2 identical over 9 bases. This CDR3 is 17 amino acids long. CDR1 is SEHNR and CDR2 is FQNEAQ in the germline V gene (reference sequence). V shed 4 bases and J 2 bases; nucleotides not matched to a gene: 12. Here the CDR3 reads CASSSIVAGVFTYEQYF. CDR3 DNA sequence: TGTGCCAGCAGCTCGATCGTAGCGGGAGTCTTTACCTACGAGCAGTACTTC.

CDR3 nucleotide sequence: TGTGCCAGCAGTTACTCGGGCAGCGATAACTATGGCTACACCTTC. Protein product: CASSYSGSDNYGYTF. The chain recombines TRBV6-6 with TRBJ1-2, with D uncertain. Germline V CDR1 and CDR2: MNHNY, SVGAGI (reference sequence). The CDR3 length is 15 residues. Trimming cost V 0 bases and J 1 base, with 9 bases left between them.

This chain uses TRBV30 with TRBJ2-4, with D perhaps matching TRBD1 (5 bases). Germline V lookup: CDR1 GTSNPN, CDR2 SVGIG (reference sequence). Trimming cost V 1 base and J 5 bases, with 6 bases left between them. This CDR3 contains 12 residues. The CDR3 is CAWSETENIQYF. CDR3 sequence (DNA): TGTGCCTGGAGTGAGACAGAAAACATTCAGTACTTC.

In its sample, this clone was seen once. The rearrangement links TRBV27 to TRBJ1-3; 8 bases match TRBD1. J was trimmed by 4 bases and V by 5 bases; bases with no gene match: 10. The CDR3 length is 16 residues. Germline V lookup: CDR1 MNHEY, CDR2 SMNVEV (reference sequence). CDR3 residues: CASSIGTGSDGNTIYF. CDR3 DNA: TGTGCCAGCAGTATCGGGACAGGCTCCGACGGAAACACCATATATTTT.

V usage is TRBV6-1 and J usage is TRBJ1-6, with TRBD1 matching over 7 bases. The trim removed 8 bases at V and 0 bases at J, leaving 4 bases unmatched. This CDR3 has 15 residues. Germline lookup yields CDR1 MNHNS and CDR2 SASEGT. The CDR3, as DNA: TGTGCCAGCGGGACAGCAAGCTCCTATAATTCACCCCTCCACTTT. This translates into CASGTASSYNSPLHF.

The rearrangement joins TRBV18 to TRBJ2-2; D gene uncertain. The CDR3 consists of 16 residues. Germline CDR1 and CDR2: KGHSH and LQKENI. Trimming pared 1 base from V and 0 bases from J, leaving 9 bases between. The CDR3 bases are TGTGCCAGCTCACCACAGGGCCCTACGAACACCGGGGAGCTGTTTTTT. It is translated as CASSPQGPTNTGELFF.

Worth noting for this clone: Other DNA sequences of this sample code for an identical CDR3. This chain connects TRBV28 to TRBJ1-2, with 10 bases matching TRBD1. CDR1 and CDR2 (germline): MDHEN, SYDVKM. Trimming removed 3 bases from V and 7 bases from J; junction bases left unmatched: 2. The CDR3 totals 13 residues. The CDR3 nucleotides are TGTGCCAGCAGTTTGGGACAGGGGCCTGGCTACACCTTC. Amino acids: CASSLGQGPGYTF.

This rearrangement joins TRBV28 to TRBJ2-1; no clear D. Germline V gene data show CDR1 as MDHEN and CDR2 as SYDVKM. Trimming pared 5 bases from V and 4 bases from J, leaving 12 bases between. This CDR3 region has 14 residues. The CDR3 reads CASSPRPGYNEQFF. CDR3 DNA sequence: TGTGCCAGCAGTCCCCGTCCTGGTTACAATGAGCAGTTCTTC.

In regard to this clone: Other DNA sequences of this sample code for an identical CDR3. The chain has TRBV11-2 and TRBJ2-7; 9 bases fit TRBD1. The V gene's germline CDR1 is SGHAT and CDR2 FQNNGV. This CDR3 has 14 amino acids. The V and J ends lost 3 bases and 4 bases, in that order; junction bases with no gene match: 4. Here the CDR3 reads CASSLTGGSYEQYF. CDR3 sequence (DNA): TGTGCCAGCAGCTTGACAGGGGGGTCATACGAGCAGTACTTC.

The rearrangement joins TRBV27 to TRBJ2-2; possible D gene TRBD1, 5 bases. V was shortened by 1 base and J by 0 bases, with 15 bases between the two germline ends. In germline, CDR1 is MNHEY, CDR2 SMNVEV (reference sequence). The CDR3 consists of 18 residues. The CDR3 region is CASSLFQGYGANTGELFF. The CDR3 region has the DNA TGTGCCAGCAGTTTATTCCAGGGCTACGGTGCGAACACCGGGGAGCTGTTTTTT.

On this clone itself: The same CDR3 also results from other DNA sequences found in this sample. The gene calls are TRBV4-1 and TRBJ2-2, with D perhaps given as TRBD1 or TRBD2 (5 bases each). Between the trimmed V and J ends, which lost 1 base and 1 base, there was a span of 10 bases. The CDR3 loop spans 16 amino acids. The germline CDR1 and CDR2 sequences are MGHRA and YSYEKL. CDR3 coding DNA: TGCGCCAGCAGCCAAGCCGGGACGGGGAACACCGGGGAGCTGTTTTTT. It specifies CASSQAGTGNTGELFF.

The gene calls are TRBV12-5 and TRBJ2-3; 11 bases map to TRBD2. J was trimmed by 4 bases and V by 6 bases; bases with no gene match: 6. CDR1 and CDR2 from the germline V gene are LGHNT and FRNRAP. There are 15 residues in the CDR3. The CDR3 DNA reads TGTGCTAGTGGGAGACTAGCGGGATTCGCAGATACGCAGTATTTT. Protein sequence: CASGRLAGFADTQYF.

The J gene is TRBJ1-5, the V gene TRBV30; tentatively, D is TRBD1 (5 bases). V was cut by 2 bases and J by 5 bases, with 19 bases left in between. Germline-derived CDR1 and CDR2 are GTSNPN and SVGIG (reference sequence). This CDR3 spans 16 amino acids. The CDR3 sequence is CAWSIGGGQGDQPQHF. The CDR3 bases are TGTGCCTGGAGTATAGGAGGTGGCCAGGGAGATCAGCCCCAGCATTTT.

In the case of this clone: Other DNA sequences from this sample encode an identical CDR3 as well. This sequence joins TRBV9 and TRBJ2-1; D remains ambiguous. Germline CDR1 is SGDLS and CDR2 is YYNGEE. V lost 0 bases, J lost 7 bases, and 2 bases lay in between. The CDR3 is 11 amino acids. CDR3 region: CASSVANEQFF. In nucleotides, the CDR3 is TGTGCCAGCAGCGTAGCAAATGAGCAGTTCTTC.

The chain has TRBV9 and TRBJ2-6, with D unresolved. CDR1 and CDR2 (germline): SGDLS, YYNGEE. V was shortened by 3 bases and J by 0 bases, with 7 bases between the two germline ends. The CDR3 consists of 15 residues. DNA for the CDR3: TGTGCCAGCAGCGCCCAGTACTCTGGGGCCAACGTCCTGACTTTC. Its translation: CASSAQYSGANVLTF.

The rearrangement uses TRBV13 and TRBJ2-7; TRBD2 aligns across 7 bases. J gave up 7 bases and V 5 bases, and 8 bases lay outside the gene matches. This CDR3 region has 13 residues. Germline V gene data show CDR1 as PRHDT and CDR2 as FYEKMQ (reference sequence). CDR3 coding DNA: TGTGCCAGCAGCGGCGGGAGCCTCGGGGAGCAGTACTTC. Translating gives CASSGGSLGEQYF.

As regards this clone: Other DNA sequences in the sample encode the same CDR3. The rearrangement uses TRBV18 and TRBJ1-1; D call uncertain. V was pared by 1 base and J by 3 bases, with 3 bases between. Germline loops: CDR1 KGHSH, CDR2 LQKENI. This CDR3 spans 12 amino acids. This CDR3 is CASSPQDTEAFF. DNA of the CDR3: TGTGCCAGCTCACCACAGGACACTGAAGCTTTCTTT. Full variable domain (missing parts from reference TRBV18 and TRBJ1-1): NAGVMQNPRHLVRRRGQEARLRCSPMKGHSHVYWYRQLPEEGLKFMVYLQKENIIDESGMPKERFSAEFPKEGPSILRIQQVVRGDSAAYFCASSPQDTEAFFGQGTRLTVV.

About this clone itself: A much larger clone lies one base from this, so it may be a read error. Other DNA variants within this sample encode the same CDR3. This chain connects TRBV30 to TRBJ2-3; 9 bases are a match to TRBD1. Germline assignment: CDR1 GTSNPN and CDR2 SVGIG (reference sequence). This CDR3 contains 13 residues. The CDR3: CASQTGGTDTQYF. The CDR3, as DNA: TGTGCCTCCCAGACAGGGGGGACAGACACGCAGTATTTT.

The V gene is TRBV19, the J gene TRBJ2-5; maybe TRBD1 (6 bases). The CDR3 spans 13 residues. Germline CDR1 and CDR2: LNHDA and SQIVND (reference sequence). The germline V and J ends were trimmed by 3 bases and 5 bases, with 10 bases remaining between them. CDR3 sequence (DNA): TGTGCCAGTAGTATTTTCACAGGGGAGACCCAGTACTTC. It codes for CASSIFTGETQYF.

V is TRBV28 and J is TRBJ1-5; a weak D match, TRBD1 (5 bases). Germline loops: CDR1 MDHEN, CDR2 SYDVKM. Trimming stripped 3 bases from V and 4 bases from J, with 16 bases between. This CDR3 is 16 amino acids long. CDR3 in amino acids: CASSLSKGQRNQPQHF. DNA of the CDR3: TGTGCCAGCAGTTTGTCTAAGGGGCAGAGAAATCAGCCCCAGCATTTT.